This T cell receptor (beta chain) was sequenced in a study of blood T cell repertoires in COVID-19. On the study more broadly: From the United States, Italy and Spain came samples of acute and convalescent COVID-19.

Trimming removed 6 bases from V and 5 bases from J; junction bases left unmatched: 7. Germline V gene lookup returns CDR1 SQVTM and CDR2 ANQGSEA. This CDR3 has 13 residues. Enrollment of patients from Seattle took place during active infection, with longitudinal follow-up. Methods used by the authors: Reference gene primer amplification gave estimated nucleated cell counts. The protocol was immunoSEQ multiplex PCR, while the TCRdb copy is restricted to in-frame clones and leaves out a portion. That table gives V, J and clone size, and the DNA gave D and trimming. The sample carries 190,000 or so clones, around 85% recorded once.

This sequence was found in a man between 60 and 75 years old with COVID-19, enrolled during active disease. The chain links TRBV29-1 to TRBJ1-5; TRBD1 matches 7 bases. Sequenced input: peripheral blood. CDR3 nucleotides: TGCAGCGTGGGGGACAGCAAATATCAGCCCCAGCATTTT. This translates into CSVGDSKYQPQHF.